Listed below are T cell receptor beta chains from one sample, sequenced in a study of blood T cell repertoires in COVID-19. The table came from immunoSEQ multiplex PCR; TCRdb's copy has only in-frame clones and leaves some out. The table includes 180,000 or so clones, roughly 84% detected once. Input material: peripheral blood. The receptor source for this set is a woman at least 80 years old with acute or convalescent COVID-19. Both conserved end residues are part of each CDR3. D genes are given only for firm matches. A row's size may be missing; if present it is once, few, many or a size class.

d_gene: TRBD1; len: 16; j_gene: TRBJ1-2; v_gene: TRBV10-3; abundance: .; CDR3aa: CAINDAPGQPNYGYTF; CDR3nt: TGTGCCATCAACGACGCACCGGGACAGCCTAACTATGGCTACACCTTC
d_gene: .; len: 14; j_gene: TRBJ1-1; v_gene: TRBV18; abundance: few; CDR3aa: CASSPQRGRTEAFF; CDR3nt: TGTGCCAGCTCACCACAAAGGGGCCGTACTGAAGCTTTCTTT
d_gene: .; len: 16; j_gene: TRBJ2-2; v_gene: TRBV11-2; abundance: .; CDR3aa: CASSFAGMVHTGELFF; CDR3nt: TGTGCCAGCAGCTTCGCAGGGATGGTGCACACCGGGGAGCTGTTTTTT
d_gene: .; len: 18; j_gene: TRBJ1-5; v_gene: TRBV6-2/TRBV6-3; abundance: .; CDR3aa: CASSYPMTGEASNQPQHF; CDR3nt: TGTGCCAGCAGTTATCCGATGACAGGCGAGGCGAGCAATCAGCCCCAGCATTTT
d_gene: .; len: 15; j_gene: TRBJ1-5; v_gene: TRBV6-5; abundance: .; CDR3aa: CASRGGHASNQPQHF; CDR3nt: TGTGCCAGCCGAGGCGGCCATGCAAGCAATCAGCCCCAGCATTTT
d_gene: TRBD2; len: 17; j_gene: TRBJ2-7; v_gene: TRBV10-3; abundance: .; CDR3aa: CAIGPGLAGGQGGEQYF; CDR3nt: TGTGCCATCGGACCGGGACTAGCGGGAGGGCAAGGGGGCGAGCAGTACTTC
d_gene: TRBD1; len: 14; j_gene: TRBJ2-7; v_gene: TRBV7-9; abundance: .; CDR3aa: CASTLDRGSSEQYF; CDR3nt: TGTGCCAGCACCTTGGACAGGGGGTCCTCCGAGCAGTACTTC
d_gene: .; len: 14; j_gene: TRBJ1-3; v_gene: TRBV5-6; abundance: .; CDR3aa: CASGQIFSGNTIYF; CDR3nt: TGTGCCAGCGGACAGATATTCTCTGGAAACACCATATATTTT
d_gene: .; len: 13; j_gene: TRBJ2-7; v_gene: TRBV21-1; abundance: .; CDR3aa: CASSKVKRNEQYF; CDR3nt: TGTGCCAGCAGCAAAGTAAAGAGGAACGAGCAGTACTTC
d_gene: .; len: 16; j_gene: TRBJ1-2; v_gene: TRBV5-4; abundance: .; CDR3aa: CASSPLAPGENYGYTF; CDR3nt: TGTGCCAGCAGCCCCCTGGCTCCAGGGGAGAACTATGGCTACACCTTC
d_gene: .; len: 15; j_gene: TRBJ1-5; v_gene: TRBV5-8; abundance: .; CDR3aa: CASSSTGGRNQPQHF; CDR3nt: TGTGCCAGCAGCTCTACGGGAGGGAGGAATCAGCCCCAGCATTTT
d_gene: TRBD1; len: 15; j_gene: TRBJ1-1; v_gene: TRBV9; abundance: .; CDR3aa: CASSPRQGATGEAFF; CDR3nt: TGTGCCAGCAGCCCCCGACAGGGGGCAACAGGTGAAGCTTTCTTT
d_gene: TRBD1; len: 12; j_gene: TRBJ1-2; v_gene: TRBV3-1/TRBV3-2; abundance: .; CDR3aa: CASSQTDRGYTF; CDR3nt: TGTGCCAGCAGCCAAACGGACAGGGGCTACACCTTC
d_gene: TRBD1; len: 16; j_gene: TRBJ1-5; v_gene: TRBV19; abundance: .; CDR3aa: CASSIGTGEFGQPQHF; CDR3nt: TGTGCCAGTAGTATTGGGACAGGCGAATTCGGACAGCCCCAGCATTTT
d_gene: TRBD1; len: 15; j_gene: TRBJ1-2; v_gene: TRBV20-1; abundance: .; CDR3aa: CSASGTGGSNYGYTF; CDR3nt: TGCAGTGCCAGTGGGACAGGGGGTTCTAACTATGGCTACACCTTC
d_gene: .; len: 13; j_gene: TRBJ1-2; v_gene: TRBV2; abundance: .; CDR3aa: CASKVGPNYGYTF; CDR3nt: TGTGCCAGCAAAGTGGGCCCGAACTATGGCTACACCTTC
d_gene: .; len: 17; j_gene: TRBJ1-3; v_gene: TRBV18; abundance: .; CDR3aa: CASSPSGAASSGNTIYF; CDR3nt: TGTGCCAGCTCACCGAGCGGTGCGGCTAGCTCTGGAAACACCATATATTTT
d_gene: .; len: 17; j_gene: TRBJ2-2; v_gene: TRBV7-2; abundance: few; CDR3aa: CASSPSPRGRYTGELFF; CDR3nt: TGTGCCAGCAGCCCAAGCCCGAGGGGGAGATACACCGGGGAGCTGTTTTTT
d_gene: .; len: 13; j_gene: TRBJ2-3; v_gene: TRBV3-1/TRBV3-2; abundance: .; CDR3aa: CASSPTRGDTQYF; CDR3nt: TGTGCCAGCAGCCCCACTCGAGGAGATACGCAGTATTTT
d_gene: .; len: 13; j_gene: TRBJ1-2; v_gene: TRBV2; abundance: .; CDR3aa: CASSFGLAYGYTF; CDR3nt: TGTGCCAGCAGTTTTGGGCTTGCCTATGGCTACACCTTC
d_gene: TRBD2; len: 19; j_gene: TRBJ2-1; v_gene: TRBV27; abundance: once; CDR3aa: CASSRRGLALSGRLNEQFF; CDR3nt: TGTGCCAGCAGTCGACGTGGGTTGGCTTTGAGCGGGAGGTTGAATGAGCAGTTCTTC
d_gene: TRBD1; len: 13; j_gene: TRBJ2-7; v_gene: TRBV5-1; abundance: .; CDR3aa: CASNLGQVGEQYF; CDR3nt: TGCGCCAGCAACCTCGGACAGGTGGGCGAGCAGTACTTC
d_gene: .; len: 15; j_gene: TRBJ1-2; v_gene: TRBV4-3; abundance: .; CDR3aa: CASSQASGAHYGYTF; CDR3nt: TGCGCCAGCAGCCAAGCCTCCGGAGCTCACTATGGCTACACCTTC
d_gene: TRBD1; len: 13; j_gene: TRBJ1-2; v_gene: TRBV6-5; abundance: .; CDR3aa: CASRGQGTYGYTF; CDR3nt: TGTGCCAGCAGGGGACAGGGGACCTATGGCTACACCTTC
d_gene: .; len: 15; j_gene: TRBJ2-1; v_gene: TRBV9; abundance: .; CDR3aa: CASSVEGGSYNEQFF; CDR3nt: TGTGCCAGCAGCGTAGAAGGGGGCTCCTACAATGAGCAGTTCTTC
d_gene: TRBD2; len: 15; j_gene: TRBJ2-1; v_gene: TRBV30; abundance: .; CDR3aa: CAWSSSGTSGRPKFF; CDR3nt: TGTGCCTGGAGCAGTTCCGGGACTAGCGGGAGGCCAAAGTTCTTC
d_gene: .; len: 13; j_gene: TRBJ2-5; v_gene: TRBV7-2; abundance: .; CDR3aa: CASSWGQQETQYF; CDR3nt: TGTGCCAGCAGCTGGGGACAACAAGAGACCCAGTACTTC
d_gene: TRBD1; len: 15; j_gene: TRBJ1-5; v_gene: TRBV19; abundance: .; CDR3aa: CASRSGQSSNQPQHF; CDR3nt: TGTGCCAGTAGATCGGGACAGTCTAGCAATCAGCCCCAGCATTTT
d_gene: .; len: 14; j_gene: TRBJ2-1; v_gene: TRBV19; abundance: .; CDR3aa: CASRGTSSYNEQFF; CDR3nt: TGTGCCAGTCGGGGGACGAGCTCCTACAATGAGCAGTTCTTC
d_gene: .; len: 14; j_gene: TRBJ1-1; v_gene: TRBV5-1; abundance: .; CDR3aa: CASSTLGGATEAFF; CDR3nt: TGCGCCAGCAGCACCCTGGGGGGGGCCACTGAAGCTTTCTTT
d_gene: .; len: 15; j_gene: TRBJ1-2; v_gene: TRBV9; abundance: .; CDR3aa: CASSVEAGLNYGYTF; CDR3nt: TGTGCCAGCAGCGTAGAAGCGGGCCTTAACTATGGCTACACCTTC
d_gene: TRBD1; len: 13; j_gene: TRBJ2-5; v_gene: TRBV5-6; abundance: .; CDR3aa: CASRRTGLETQYF; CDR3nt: TGTGCCAGCAGGCGGACAGGGCTAGAGACCCAGTACTTC
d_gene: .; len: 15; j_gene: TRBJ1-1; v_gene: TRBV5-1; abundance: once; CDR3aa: CASSLVGRRETEAFF; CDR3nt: TGCGCCAGCAGCTTGGTCGGCAGGCGGGAAACTGAAGCTTTCTTT
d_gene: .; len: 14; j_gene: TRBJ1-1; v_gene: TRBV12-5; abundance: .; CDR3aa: CATLRGVGGTEAFF; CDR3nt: TGTGCTACCCTCCGGGGGGTCGGAGGAACTGAAGCTTTCTTT
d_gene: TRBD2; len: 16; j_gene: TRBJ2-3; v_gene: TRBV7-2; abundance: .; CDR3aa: CASSPNPGGAPDTQYF; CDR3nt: TGTGCCAGCAGCCCTAATCCGGGGGGGGCCCCCGATACGCAGTATTTT
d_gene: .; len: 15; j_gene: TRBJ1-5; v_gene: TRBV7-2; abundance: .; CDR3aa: CASSLGAGGNQPQHF; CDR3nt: TGTGCCAGCAGCTTAGGGGCAGGGGGCAATCAGCCCCAGCATTTT
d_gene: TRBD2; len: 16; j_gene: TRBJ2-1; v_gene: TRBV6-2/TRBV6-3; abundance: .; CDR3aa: CASSYSTSGGHNEQFF; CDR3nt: TGTGCCAGCAGTTACTCGACTAGCGGGGGACACAATGAGCAGTTCTTC